The next 20 T cell receptor beta chains were all read from a single sample in a study of CD8+ T cells in alopecia areata. RNA was isolated and reverse transcribed to cDNA, the sequencing template. Assay used: immunoSEQ multiplex PCR; TCRdb lists only in-frame clones, some missing. This sample carries 140,000 to 150,000 clones, roughly 46% of them seen once, and the ten largest clones take 0.8% to 1%. The sample consisted of CD4+ T cells sorted from blood, taken at week 0. These receptors all stem from a human donor with alopecia areata.

The chain couples TRBV5-1 to TRBJ2-7, with D uncertain. V shed 7 bases and J shed 3 bases, with 14 bases lying between them. Germline CDR1 reads SGHRS; CDR2 reads YFSETQ. The CDR3 is 13 amino acids. CDR3 loop: CASPLSRNYEQYF. The CDR3 nucleotides are TGCGCCAGCCCCCTAAGTCGGAACTACGAGCAGTACTTC.

This clone showed up just a few times. The CDR3 spells CAWSVKTGAGYTF. The CDR3 nucleotides read TGTGCCTGGAGTGTAAAAACCGGAGCTGGCTACACCTTC. This rearrangement joins TRBV30 to TRBJ1-2; no clear D. Germline V CDR1 and CDR2: GTSNPN, SVGIG (reference sequence). The V end lost 0 bases, the J end lost 7 bases, and 12 bases lay between the germline ends. The CDR3 runs to 13 residues.

The rearrangement joins TRBV29-1 to TRBJ2-3, with D maybe TRBD2 (6 bases). This CDR3 is 14 amino acids long. V was trimmed by 3 bases and J by 1 base, leaving 11 bases between them. The germline CDR1 and CDR2 sequences are SQVTM and ANQGSEA. The CDR3 nucleotides are TGCAGCGTTGACTCGGGGGTGGGCACAGATACGCAGTATTTT. Amino acid sequence: CSVDSGVGTDTQYF.

This clone has only a few counts. The rearrangement joins TRBV29-1 to TRBJ2-7, with TRBD2 matching over 8 bases. V trimming: 6 bases; J trimming: 0 bases; junction bases outside the gene matches: 10. This CDR3 contains 15 residues. CDR1 is SQVTM and CDR2 is ANQGSEA in the germline V gene. CDR3 loop: CSVGRTSRSSYEQYF. For the CDR3, the DNA is TGCAGCGTGGGTCGGACTAGCCGGAGCTCCTACGAGCAGTACTTC.

A few counts support this clone. The chain joins TRBV2 to TRBJ1-1; D unclear. With 0 bases removed from V and 6 bases from J, the gap between germline ends came to 8 bases. The CDR3 sequence is 13 residues long. Germline loops: CDR1 SNHLY, CDR2 FYNNEI. The CDR3 DNA sequence: TGTGCCAGCAGTGAAGCGCGCGGTTCTGAAGCTTTCTTT. Translated: CASSEARGSEAFF.

V is TRBV29-1 and J is TRBJ1-2; TRBD1 agrees at 8 bases. Germline V CDR1 and CDR2: SQVTM, ANQGSEA. This CDR3 spans 14 amino acids. V was pared by 3 bases and J by 7 bases, with 10 bases of the junction left unmatched. CDR3 sequence reads: CSVDRGRIGSGYTF. In DNA form, the CDR3 reads TGCAGCGTTGACAGGGGGCGAATTGGTTCTGGCTACACCTTC.

V and J are TRBV4-2 and TRBJ1-2, with unresolved D. CDR3 length: 13 residues. Germline V gene data show CDR1 as LGHNA and CDR2 as YNFKEQ. V was trimmed by 1 base and J by 5 bases, leaving 8 bases between them. The CDR3 DNA reads TGTGCCAGCAGCCAAGGGCCCGAGTATGGCTACACCTTC. Encoded protein: CASSQGPEYGYTF.

On this clone itself: This CDR3 is also generated by other DNA sequences in the sample. The chain joins TRBV7-2 to TRBJ2-5; unclear D gene. This CDR3 is built from 11 residues. The germline V gene has CDR1 SGHTA and CDR2 FQGNSA. Between the trimmed V and J ends, which lost 4 bases and 2 bases, there was a span of 2 bases. CDR3 coding DNA: TGTGCCAGCAGCTCTCAAGAGACCCAGTACTTC. Amino acid sequence: CASSSQETQYF.

This clone was observed a single time. This chain links TRBV28 with TRBJ2-5; D perhaps matches TRBD2 (6 bases). In germline, CDR1 is MDHEN, CDR2 SYDVKM. V was cut by 5 bases and J by 1 base, with 14 bases left in between. The CDR3 has 15 residues. CDR3 bases: TGTGCCAGCAGTCTACGAGGGAGGAGCCAAGAGACCCAGTACTTC. Translated, it gives CASSLRGRSQETQYF.

This clone was picked up a small number of times. The chain is built from TRBV28 and TRBJ2-6; D may be TRBD1 (6 bases). The length of the CDR3 is 15 residues. The V gene lost 5 bases and the J gene lost 1 base, with 9 bases spanning the gap. Germline CDR1 is MDHEN and CDR2 is SYDVKM. The chain's CDR3 is CASSLTGSGANVLTF. The DNA for the CDR3 is TGTGCCAGCAGTCTAACAGGGTCTGGGGCCAACGTCCTGACTTTC.

There are a few counts of this clone. The chain joins TRBV7-9 to TRBJ1-2; no clear D gene. Germline CDR1 SEHNR, CDR2 FQNEAQ (reference sequence). This CDR3 spans 14 amino acids. V was trimmed by 3 bases and J by 8 bases, leaving 16 bases between them. The CDR3 spells CASSFPGPQTGYTF. Here the CDR3 DNA reads TGTGCCAGCAGCTTCCCGGGCCCCCAGACGGGCTACACCTTC.

This clone was seen at least ten times. V is TRBV27 and J is TRBJ2-6, with TRBD1 matching over 8 bases. The CDR3 is 17 residues long. The germline CDR1 and CDR2 sequences are MNHEY and SMNVEV (reference sequence). Trimming took 6 bases from V and 0 from J; bases not matched to a gene: 7. As DNA, the CDR3 is TGTGCCAGCAGCAAACGACAGGGGAACTCTGGGGCCAACGTCCTGACTTTC. The encoded protein is CASSKRQGNSGANVLTF.

This sequence joins TRBV30 and TRBJ1-6; D is perhaps TRBD1 (6 bases). Germline V CDR1 and CDR2: GTSNPN, SVGIG (reference sequence). The CDR3 sequence is 14 residues long. Trimming shortened V by 1 base and J by 10 bases, and 14 bases separated the two germline ends. DNA of the CDR3: TGTGCCTGGAGTGGGGGGCGGAGCGCCTCACCCCTCCACTTT. Its protein product is CAWSGGRSASPLHF.

This clone appeared many times. This sequence joins TRBV7-2 and TRBJ1-3, with 7 bases fitting TRBD1. From germline, CDR1 is SGHTA and CDR2 FQGNSA. V lost 5 bases and J lost 1; bases outside the gene matches: 5. The CDR3 length is 15 residues. For the CDR3, the DNA is TGTGCCAGCAGCGACCAGACAGGGTCTGGAAACACCATATATTTT. It specifies CASSDQTGSGNTIYF.

V and J are TRBV29-1 and TRBJ2-3; D ambiguous. The length of the CDR3 is 12 residues. The ends were cut back, 6 bases at V and 4 bases at J, with 11 bases in the middle. The V gene's germline CDR1 is SQVTM and CDR2 ANQGSEA. The CDR3: CSVASVADTQYF. In DNA form, the CDR3 reads TGCAGCGTCGCATCAGTCGCAGATACGCAGTATTTT.

The table lists this clone with a few counts. The rearrangement links TRBV29-1 to TRBJ2-2; tentative D call: TRBD2 (5 bases). The CDR3 is 14 residues long. Germline lookup yields CDR1 SQVTM and CDR2 ANQGSEA. V dropped 5 bases and J dropped 4 bases, with 14 bases sitting between them. Written as DNA, the CDR3 is TGCAGCGTTCGACTCTCGGGGTTCACCGGGGAGCTGTTTTTT. Its protein product is CSVRLSGFTGELFF.

There are many counts of this clone. This sample also contains other DNA sequences that code for the same CDR3. This chain connects TRBV18 to TRBJ2-6, with D perhaps matching TRBD1 (5 bases). The CDR3 sequence is 14 residues long. V was pared by 8 bases and J by 1 base, with 9 bases between. Germline V CDR1 and CDR2: KGHSH, LQKENI. The CDR3 loop is CASPRDSGANVLTF. As DNA, the CDR3 is TGTGCCAGCCCCAGGGATTCTGGGGCCAACGTCCTGACTTTC.

V gene TRBV6-5 combines with J gene TRBJ1-3; D is unclear. CDR3 length: 15 amino acids. CDR1 MNHEY and CDR2 SVGAGI come from the germline V gene. V was clipped by 0 bases and J by 0 bases, with 6 bases between them. The CDR3 loop reads CASSYSWDSGNTIYF. The DNA of the CDR3 is TGTGCCAGCAGTTACTCATGGGACTCTGGAAACACCATATATTTT.

This clone came up many times. The rearrangement joins TRBV23-1 to TRBJ2-3; 10 nucleotides match TRBD2. TRBV23-1 falls under the ORF class, with uncertain function. The CDR3 is 16 residues long. V dropped 1 base and J dropped 2; count of bases not matched to a gene: 3. The CDR3: CASSQWTSGLTDTQYF. CDR3 nucleotides: TGCGCCAGCAGTCAATGGACTAGCGGACTCACAGATACGCAGTATTTT.

A few counts support this clone. The chain joins TRBV11-2 to TRBJ2-1; 14 nucleotides agree with TRBD2. This CDR3 has 17 amino acids. The V gene end was trimmed by 5 bases and the J gene end by 3 bases; junction bases not matched to a gene: 6. Germline V gene sequence: CDR1 SGHAT, CDR2 FQNNGV. The CDR3, as DNA: TGTGCCAGCAGCGGGACTAGCGGGAGCGCGAACTACAATGAGCAGTTCTTC. As protein: CASSGTSGSANYNEQFF.